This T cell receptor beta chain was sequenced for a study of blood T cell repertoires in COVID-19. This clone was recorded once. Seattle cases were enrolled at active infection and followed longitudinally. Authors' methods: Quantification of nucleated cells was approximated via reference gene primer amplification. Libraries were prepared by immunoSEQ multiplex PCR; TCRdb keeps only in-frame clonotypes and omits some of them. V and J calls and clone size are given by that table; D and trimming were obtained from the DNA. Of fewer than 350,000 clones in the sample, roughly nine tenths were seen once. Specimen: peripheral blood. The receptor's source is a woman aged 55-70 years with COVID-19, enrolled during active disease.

The CDR3 here is CASSFTPGETQYF. The CDR3 DNA follows: TGTGCCAGCAGCTTTACGCCGGGGGAGACCCAGTACTTC. J is TRBJ2-5 and V is TRBV7-3; tentatively, D is TRBD2 (5 bases). Between the trimmed V and J ends, which lost 3 bases and 5 bases, there was a span of 10 bases. The CDR3 runs to 13 residues. Germline CDR1 and CDR2: SGHTA and FQGTGA.